These 24 T cell receptor beta chains originate from one sample sequenced in a study of blood T cell repertoires in COVID-19. Profiled with immunoSEQ multiplex PCR; TCRdb holds only in-frame clones, not every one. The sample holds about 170,000 clones, about 80% seen once. Sequencing was carried out using peripheral blood. The receptors derive from a human donor with acute or convalescent COVID-19. The donor label of this sample is uncertain.

The chain couples TRBV6-5 to TRBJ2-1; 14 bases align to TRBD2. Germline CDR1 MNHEY, CDR2 SVGAGI. This CDR3 contains 15 residues. V lost 2 bases to trimming and J lost 8 bases; unmatched junction nucleotides: 2. The CDR3 protein is CASSYGLAGGYEQFF. As DNA, the CDR3 is TGTGCCAGCAGTTACGGACTAGCGGGGGGTTATGAGCAGTTCTTC.

The chain carries TRBV3-1 (or the pseudogene TRBV3-2) and TRBJ1-2; no clear D. Trimming stripped 0 bases from V and 8 bases from J, with 4 bases between. Germline CDR1 reads LGHDT; CDR2 reads YNNKEL (reference sequence). CDR3 length: 11 residues. The CDR3 region is CASSQEAGYTF. In DNA, the CDR3 is TGTGCCAGCAGCCAAGAAGCAGGCTACACCTTC.

This clone was recorded only once. The identical CDR3 is also encoded by other nucleotide sequences in the sample. The V gene is TRBV5-1, the J gene TRBJ2-3, with D possibly matching TRBD1 (5 bases). Trimming took 0 bases from V and 3 from J, leaving 11 bases between them. In germline, CDR1 is SGHRS, CDR2 YFSETQ. This CDR3 has 15 amino acids. For the CDR3, the DNA is TGCGCCAGCAGCTTGGGGCAGGGCTTGACAGATACGCAGTATTTT. Protein: CASSLGQGLTDTQYF.

V is TRBV24-1 and J is TRBJ1-5, with no clear D. From germline, CDR1 is KGHDR and CDR2 SFDVKD. V shed 2 bases and J shed 5 bases, with 15 bases lying between them. The CDR3 contains 16 residues. As DNA, the CDR3 is TGTGCCACCAGTGATTCAAGAGGCGGGGTCCATCAGCCCCAGCATTTT. It codes for CATSDSRGGVHQPQHF.

This rearrangement joins TRBV28 to TRBJ2-7, with 7 positions matching TRBD2. J gave up 0 bases and V 5 bases, and 7 bases lay outside the gene matches. Germline lookup yields CDR1 MDHEN and CDR2 SYDVKM. The CDR3 runs 15 residues. CDR3 coding DNA: TGTGCCAGCAGTGCAACCGGGACTACCTCCTACGAGCAGTACTTC. This gives the protein CASSATGTTSYEQYF.

V gene TRBV5-4 combines with J gene TRBJ1-5, with TRBD1 matching 12 bases. Losses at the gene ends were 3 bases for V and 6 bases for J; bases not matched to a gene: 7. The V gene's germline CDR1 is SGHNT and CDR2 YYREEE (reference sequence). This CDR3 is 16 amino acids long. Here the CDR3 reads CASSWGTGGWSQPQHF. CDR3 nucleotide sequence: TGTGCCAGCAGCTGGGGGACAGGGGGCTGGAGTCAGCCCCAGCATTTT. Together with reference TRBV5-4 and TRBJ1-5, the CDR3 gives the full variable domain: ETGVTQSPTHLIKTRGQQVTLRCSSQSGHNTVSWYQQALGQGPQFIFQYYREEENGRGNFPPRFSGLQFPNYSSELNVNALELDDSALYLCASSWGTGGWSQPQHFGDGTRLSIL.

The chain is built from TRBV9 and TRBJ1-1, with 8 positions matching TRBD1. The CDR3 runs to 16 residues. Per germline, CDR1 SGDLS and CDR2 YYNGEE. Trimming at V came to 2 bases and at J to 6 bases, leaving 12 bases not matched to a gene. The CDR3 sequence is CASSVGARTGRSEAFF. CDR3 sequence (DNA): TGTGCCAGCAGCGTTGGTGCCCGGACAGGGCGGTCTGAAGCTTTCTTT.

This clone was detected once. The chain uses TRBV10-1 and TRBJ2-1, with 9 bases that match TRBD2. This CDR3 comprises 15 residues. Per germline, CDR1 WNHNN and CDR2 SYGVQD (reference sequence). Losses at the gene ends were 6 bases for V and 9 bases for J; bases not matched to a gene: 12. As DNA, the CDR3 is TGCGCCAGCAGCCCTGAAGTGCGGGGGGGCGGTGAGCAGTTCTTC. As protein: CASSPEVRGGGEQFF.

The sample holds a few counts of this clone. The chain links TRBV2 to TRBJ2-7; 12 nucleotides line up with TRBD2. The CDR3 runs 15 residues. The junction had 13 bases not matched to a gene; V was cut back by 10 bases and J by 6 bases. In germline, CDR1 is SNHLY, CDR2 FYNNEI. CDR3 protein: CATQNPRLAGAEQYF. The CDR3 coding sequence is TGTGCCACCCAGAACCCTAGACTAGCGGGAGCCGAGCAGTACTTC. Full variable domain (missing parts from reference TRBV2 and TRBJ2-7): EPEVTQTPSHQVTQMGQEVILRCVPISNHLYFYWYRQILGQKVEFLVSFYNNEISEKSEIFDDQFSVERPDGSNFTLKIRSTKLEDSAMYFCATQNPRLAGAEQYFGPGTRLTVT.

A word on this clone: The junction differs from germline at one of its ends, possibly a read error. For the CDR3, the DNA is TGTGCCAGCAGTTTCCGGGACACACATACGCAGTATTTT. The encoded protein is CASSFRDTHTQYF. The V call is TRBV7-3, the J call TRBJ2-3, with D maybe TRBD1 (6 bases). Per germline, CDR1 SGHTA and CDR2 FQGTGA. The CDR3 runs 13 residues.

This chain joins TRBV6-6 and TRBJ1-2; a possible D gene is TRBD1 (6 bases). Germline V gene sequence: CDR1 MNHNY, CDR2 SVGAGI (reference sequence). The V end was cut by 2 bases, the J end by 8 bases, with 18 bases between. CDR3 length equals 15 residues. The CDR3 DNA follows: TGTGCCAGCAGTTACGAATTTCGGGGGGCGCAGGGCTACACCTTC. Translating gives CASSYEFRGAQGYTF.

This clone was observed a handful of times. This chain joins TRBV5-4 and TRBJ2-7, with 8 bases identical to TRBD2. The CDR3 runs to 15 residues. Germline V gives CDR1 SGHNT, CDR2 YYREEE (reference sequence). The J segment lost 2 bases and the V segment lost 7 bases, leaving 11 bases of the junction unmatched. CDR3 residues: CASARGGPIPYEQYF. As DNA, the CDR3 is TGTGCCAGCGCCCGGGGGGGGCCCATCCCCTACGAGCAGTACTTC.

The chain has TRBV27 and TRBJ1-5; D may be TRBD1 (6 bases). Trimming took 5 bases from V and 5 from J, leaving 10 bases between them. The CDR3 runs to 13 residues. Germline loops: CDR1 MNHEY, CDR2 SMNVEV (reference sequence). For the CDR3, the DNA is TGTGCCAGCAGTCAGACAGGCTATCAGCCCCAGCATTTT. As protein: CASSQTGYQPQHF.

The chain uses TRBV25-1 and TRBJ2-1; 9 bases match TRBD2. CDR1 and CDR2 from the germline V gene are MGHDK and SYGVNS. The V segment lost 2 bases and the J segment 2 bases; nucleotides outside the gene matches: 7. The CDR3 has 17 residues. The CDR3 bases are TGTGCCAGCAGTGAACTTCCTAGCGGGGTCGCCTACAATGAGCAGTTCTTC. It encodes CASSELPSGVAYNEQFF.

DNA for the CDR3: TGCGCCAGCAGCTTGGACCAGGGGGCGGCTGGCTACACCTTC. This translates into CASSLDQGAAGYTF. The chain combines TRBV5-1 with TRBJ1-2; 8 positions match TRBD1. Germline V lookup: CDR1 SGHRS, CDR2 YFSETQ. This CDR3 spans 14 amino acids. V shed 0 bases, J shed 7 bases, and the junction held 5 bases outside the gene matches.

The J gene is TRBJ2-2, the V gene TRBV4-2, with TRBD2 matching 8 bases. CDR3 size: 17 residues. J gave up 6 bases and V 0 bases, and 9 bases lay outside the gene matches. Per the germline V gene, CDR1 is LGHNA and CDR2 is YNFKEQ. The CDR3 nucleotides read TGTGCCAGCAGCCAAGATCTCCAGCGGGAGTACGCCGGGGAGCTGTTTTTT. Translated: CASSQDLQREYAGELFF.

This clone was found a few times. The genes are TRBV6-5 and TRBJ1-1, with TRBD1 identical over 9 bases. Trimming at V came to 7 bases and at J to 4 bases, leaving 4 bases not matched to a gene. CDR3 length: 13 residues. Germline CDR1 and CDR2: MNHEY and SVGAGI. For the CDR3, the DNA is TGTGCCAGCATCAAGACAGGGGGCACTGAAGCTTTCTTT. Its translation: CASIKTGGTEAFF.

The V gene is TRBV12-3 or TRBV12-4, the J gene TRBJ2-3; D possibly corresponds to TRBD2 (5 bases). The CDR3 sequence is 13 residues long. Trimming removed 1 base at V and 6 bases at J, with 8 bases between. The CDR3 bases are TGTGCCAGCAGTTTAGAGAGGGCGGATACGCAGTATTTT. As protein: CASSLERADTQYF.

The chain couples TRBV2 to TRBJ1-2, with D unresolved. There are 13 residues in the CDR3. Germline-derived CDR1 and CDR2 are SNHLY and FYNNEI. Trimming left V 5 bases short and J 5 bases short, with 12 bases between. The CDR3 region has the DNA TGTGCCAGCAGTTCAGGAGCGGGGTATGGCTACACCTTC. It encodes CASSSGAGYGYTF.

The rearrangement links TRBV29-1 to TRBJ2-7, with TRBD1 matching 8 bases. CDR1 is SQVTM and CDR2 is ANQGSEA in the germline V gene. Trimming removed 2 bases from V and 6 bases from J; junction bases left unmatched: 6. The CDR3 extends over 13 amino acids. The CDR3 sequence: CSVEYSGGVEQYF. In nucleotides, the CDR3 is TGCAGCGTTGAATATTCAGGGGGCGTCGAGCAGTACTTC.

This clone is a singleton in its sample. The J gene is TRBJ2-7, the V gene TRBV14; D unresolved. Deletions cut 0 bases from V and 4 bases from J, with 16 bases between. CDR1 and CDR2 (germline): SGHDN, FVKESK. CDR3 length: 16 residues. This CDR3 is CASSQDPRHSFYEQYF. The CDR3 coding sequence is TGTGCCAGCAGCCAAGATCCCCGCCACTCTTTTTACGAGCAGTACTTC.

This clone was detected a few times. V gene TRBV6-5 combines with J gene TRBJ1-1, with TRBD1 identical over 10 bases. The germline CDR1 and CDR2 sequences are MNHEY and SVGAGI. J gave up 3 bases and V 7 bases, and 5 bases lay outside the gene matches. The CDR3 is made up of 14 amino acids. The CDR3 sequence: CASTPDRGDTEAFF. CDR3 sequence (DNA): TGTGCCAGCACCCCGGACAGGGGGGACACTGAAGCTTTCTTT.

The chain is built from TRBV11-2 and TRBJ2-3, with TRBD1 identical over 9 bases. The length of the CDR3 is 15 residues. Germline V gives CDR1 SGHAT, CDR2 FQNNGV. The V gene end was trimmed by 4 bases and the J gene end by 6 bases; junction bases not matched to a gene: 8. In DNA form, the CDR3 reads TGTGCCAGCAGCTCTTCGGACAGGGGACCGGATACGCAGTATTTT. Its translation: CASSSSDRGPDTQYF.

Here the CDR3 DNA reads TGTGCCAGCAGCTTAATGGGGGGAGGGGATCAGCCCCAGCATTTT. Protein: CASSLMGGGDQPQHF. The chain combines TRBV7-2 with TRBJ1-5, with TRBD1 as a possible D gene (5 bases). V lost 2 bases and J lost 5, with 13 bases in between. Germline V gene lookup returns CDR1 SGHTA and CDR2 FQGNSA. The CDR3 is 15 amino acids. Full variable domain (rest looked up from reference TRBV7-2 and TRBJ1-5): GAGVSQSPSNKVTEKGKDVELRCDPISGHTALYWYRQSLGQGLEFLIYFQGNSAPDKSGLPSDRFSAERTGGSVSTLTIQRTQQEDSAVYLCASSLMGGGDQPQHFGDGTRLSIL.